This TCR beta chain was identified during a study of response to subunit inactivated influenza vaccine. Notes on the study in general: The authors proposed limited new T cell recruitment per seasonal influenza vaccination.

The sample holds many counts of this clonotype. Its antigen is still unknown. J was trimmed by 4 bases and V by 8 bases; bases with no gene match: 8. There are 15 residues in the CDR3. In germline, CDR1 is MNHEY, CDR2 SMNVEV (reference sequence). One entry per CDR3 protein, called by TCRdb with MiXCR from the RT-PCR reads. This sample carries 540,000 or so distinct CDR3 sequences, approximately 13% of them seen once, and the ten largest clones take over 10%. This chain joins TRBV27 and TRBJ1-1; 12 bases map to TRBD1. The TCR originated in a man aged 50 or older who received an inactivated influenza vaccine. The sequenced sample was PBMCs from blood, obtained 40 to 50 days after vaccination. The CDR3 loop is CASWRDRGRITEAFF. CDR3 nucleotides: TGTGCCAGCTGGCGGGACAGGGGGCGCATCACTGAAGCTTTCTTT.